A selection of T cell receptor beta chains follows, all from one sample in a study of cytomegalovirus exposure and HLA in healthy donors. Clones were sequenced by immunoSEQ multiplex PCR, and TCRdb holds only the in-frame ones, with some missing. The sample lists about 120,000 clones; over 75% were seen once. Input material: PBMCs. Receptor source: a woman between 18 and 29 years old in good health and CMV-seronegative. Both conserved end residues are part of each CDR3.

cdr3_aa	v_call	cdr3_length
CASSLGGVSNQPQHF	TRBV5-5	15
CASSYGSGSLYGYTF	TRBV6-5	15
CATSREAGSAYNEQFF	TRBV15	16
CASSLGGRANYGYTF	TRBV5-1	15
CASSQEARQAGANGLTF	TRBV4-3	17
CASSETSRDNEQFF	TRBV2	14
CASSSAVGLAGDNEQFF	TRBV5-1	17
CASSFFLNTEAFF	TRBV6-1	13
CASSFVSLRDNTEAFF	TRBV12-1	16
CASSSRKASEQTQYF	TRBV13	15
CASSRQVNQPQHF	TRBV19	13
CASSLTGNTEAFF	TRBV5-1	13
CSVEAPPSGSNEQYF	TRBV29-1	15
CASSSRNGGQQPQHF	TRBV27	15
CASSPVGREYAEQYF	TRBV6-5	15
CASSGQVGKTNKNSQYF	TRBV27	17
CASSRREVSNYGYTF	TRBV28	15
CASSELLETQYF	TRBV2	12
CASSSPGNTIYF	TRBV9	12
CAHPLIRGRTYEQYF	TRBV2	15
CASSNSQGSGNTIYF	TRBV11-3	15
CASSVVAGVRSYEQFF	TRBV9	16
CAWSEEITAFF	TRBV30	11
CASSTRTATNEKLFF	TRBV7-8	15
CASSPRGGEETQYF	TRBV7-9	14
CASSEPAGVYTEAFF	TRBV6-1	15
CASSSGQGATDTQYF	TRBV19	15
CASSSPGLRGNEQFF	TRBV11-3	15
CASSFTGGGNQPQHF	TRBV5-1	15
CASSWAREHEQYF	TRBV27	13
CASSLHVQANYGYTF	TRBV5-4	15
CASSASSWAGVQPQHF	TRBV5-6	16
CASSHSTRMNTEAFF	TRBV4-3	15
CASSPVAGDYEQYF	TRBV18	14
CASSTQKTDTYGYTF	TRBV7-9	15
CASTSGYTEAFF	TRBV7-9	12
CASSLSNEQFF	TRBV7-9	11
CASSHQDRARRSIHEGTEAFF	TRBV23-1	21
CASTPGAQPYEQYF	TRBV9	14
CSVAMWTDTQYF	TRBV29-1	12
CSASKTSVLFF	TRBV20-1	11
CAWSVGALMNTEAFF	TRBV30	15
CASSDRHNSPLHF	TRBV11-3	13
CASSLTGGRGTEAFF	TRBV5-5	15
CASSIPGGNTIYF	TRBV19	13
CASSSTSARTDTQYF	TRBV5-1	15